This T cell receptor (beta chain) was sequenced during a study of cytomegalovirus exposure and HLA in healthy donors. This CDR3 region has 14 residues. In germline, CDR1 is KGHSH, CDR2 LQKENI. V was pared by 3 bases and J by 10 bases, with 13 bases between. The donors gave bone marrow, and they were healthy. Study-level points and caveats: Across donors, most TCRs were seen rarely, yet some public ones were widespread.

Worth noting for this clone: Its specificity is not known.

13 Jbeta primers and 60 Vbeta primers were used for the PCR. As originally analysed: Counted up in a later analysis, unique TCR beta chains came to around 80 million, with around 9.9 million shared. Sequenced by immunoSEQ multiplex PCR; TCRdb stores in-frame clones only, minus some. Clonal size and the V and J genes are those of that table, whereas D and trimming came from the DNA. This repertoire shows 150,000 to 170,000 clones, more than 75% found once; its top ten account for less than 8.5%. The sample taken for sequencing was PBMCs. This chain connects TRBV18 to TRBJ1-6, with D possibly matching TRBD1 (6 bases). The source is a man under 40 in good health and CMV-seropositive. CDR3 amino acids: CASSPGQGHSPLHF. As DNA, the CDR3 is TGTGCCAGCTCACCGGGGCAGGGGCACTCACCCCTCCACTTT.